A selection of T cell receptor beta chains follows, all from one sample in a study of blood T cell repertoires in COVID-19. Clones were read by immunoSEQ multiplex PCR, and TCRdb kept only the in-frame ones, dropping some. The top ten hold approximately 26% of the sample, which has roughly 100,000 clones, 75% to 90% seen once. The sample was peripheral blood. The receptors stem from a man aged 60 to 69 with acute or convalescent COVID-19. Both conserved end residues are part of each CDR3. Each record gives: J gene, D gene, V gene, clone size, CDR3 protein. D genes are given only for firm matches. Size is stated for part of the rows, as once, few or many counts, or as a class when the clone is expanded.

J gene: TRBJ2-7
D gene: NA
V gene: TRBV28
clone size: NA
CDR3 protein: CASTMGAGSYEQYF

J gene: TRBJ1-2
D gene: NA
V gene: TRBV14
clone size: NA
CDR3 protein: CASSQYTGQGGYTF

J gene: TRBJ2-7
D gene: NA
V gene: TRBV6-5
clone size: NA
CDR3 protein: CASKNSRRSYEQYF

J gene: TRBJ1-4
D gene: TRBD1
V gene: TRBV2
clone size: few
CDR3 protein: CASSVTGTGVAF

J gene: TRBJ1-2
D gene: NA
V gene: TRBV24-1
clone size: NA
CDR3 protein: CATSDSNRAYGYTF

J gene: TRBJ2-1
D gene: TRBD2
V gene: TRBV5-5
clone size: NA
CDR3 protein: CASSLRTSGTQLLF

J gene: TRBJ2-1
D gene: TRBD2
V gene: TRBV7-6
clone size: NA
CDR3 protein: CASSFKVAGDNEQFF

J gene: TRBJ1-6
D gene: TRBD1
V gene: TRBV5-4
clone size: once
CDR3 protein: CASSFSGQAANSPLHF

J gene: TRBJ2-3
D gene: NA
V gene: TRBV4-2
clone size: NA
CDR3 protein: CASRHRSADTQYF

J gene: TRBJ2-2
D gene: NA
V gene: TRBV10-3
clone size: NA
CDR3 protein: CAISFRQLTGELFF

J gene: TRBJ1-3
D gene: TRBD1
V gene: TRBV10-3
clone size: NA
CDR3 protein: CAISEFSPGGTGNTIYF

J gene: TRBJ1-2
D gene: TRBD1
V gene: TRBV19
clone size: NA
CDR3 protein: CATGDRTIVGKGYTF

J gene: TRBJ2-1
D gene: TRBD2
V gene: TRBV2
clone size: NA
CDR3 protein: CASSETSGRANEQFF

J gene: TRBJ2-2
D gene: NA
V gene: TRBV9
clone size: NA
CDR3 protein: CASSVDLKRTGELFF

J gene: TRBJ1-3
D gene: NA
V gene: TRBV19
clone size: NA
CDR3 protein: CAAGLFGNTIYF

J gene: TRBJ1-6
D gene: TRBD1
V gene: TRBV18
clone size: NA
CDR3 protein: CASSPSRGAGGSPLHF

J gene: TRBJ2-3
D gene: NA
V gene: TRBV7-9
clone size: NA
CDR3 protein: CASSSYPDTQYF

J gene: TRBJ1-3
D gene: NA
V gene: TRBV6-1
clone size: once
CDR3 protein: CASSESQFVRNTIYF

J gene: TRBJ2-5
D gene: NA
V gene: TRBV2
clone size: NA
CDR3 protein: CASSDLRGQETQYF